The source of this TCR beta chain is a study of glioma-infiltrating T cells. Study as a whole: Samples included WHO grade II oligodendrogliomas or astrocytomas and initial-diagnosis grade IV glioblastomas. Sequencing aimed for 4.5- to 10-fold coverage of about 940,000 peripheral T cells.

General study points: Shared blood CDR3 signature motifs marked patients with low tissue-blood divergence.

The CDR3 loop spans 14 amino acids. CDR1 SGHRS and CDR2 YFSETQ come from the germline V gene. The V gene lost 0 bases and the J gene lost 3 bases, with 9 bases spanning the gap. This clonotype was recorded a few times. What it binds is not known. Using RNA template, CDR3s of TCR alpha and beta were amplified with iRepertoire arm-PCR. TCRdb reprocessed the multiplex PCR reads with MiXCR, giving one entry per CDR3 protein. The sample lists roughly 350,000 distinct CDR3 sequences, approximately 42% occurring once. The sample taken for sequencing was glioma tissue, nonneoplastic brain tissue, or PBMCs (not recorded which). The TCR was taken from a human donor with low-grade glioma or glioblastoma, undergoing nonglioma brain surgery, or in good health (not recorded which). This chain joins TRBV5-1 and TRBJ1-1; D might be TRBD1 (5 bases). DNA for the CDR3: TGCGCCAGCAGCTTGGGATTAGGGGACACTGAAGCTTTCTTT. This codes for CASSLGLGDTEAFF.